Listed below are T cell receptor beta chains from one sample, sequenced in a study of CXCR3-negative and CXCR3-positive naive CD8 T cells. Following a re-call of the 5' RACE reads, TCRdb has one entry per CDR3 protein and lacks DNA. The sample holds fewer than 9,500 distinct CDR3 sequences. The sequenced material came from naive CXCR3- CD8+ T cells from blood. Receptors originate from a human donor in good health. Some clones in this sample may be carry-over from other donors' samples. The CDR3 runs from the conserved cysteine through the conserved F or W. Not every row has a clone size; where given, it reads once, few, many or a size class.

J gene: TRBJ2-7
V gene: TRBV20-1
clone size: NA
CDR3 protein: CSANGLAGGPEQYF

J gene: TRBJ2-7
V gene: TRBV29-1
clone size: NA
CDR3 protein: CSAQGVGSYEQYF

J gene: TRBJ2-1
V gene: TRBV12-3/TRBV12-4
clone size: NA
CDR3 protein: CASSLSVSYNEQFF

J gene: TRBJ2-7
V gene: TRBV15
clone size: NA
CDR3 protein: CATSSQDRGTYEQYF

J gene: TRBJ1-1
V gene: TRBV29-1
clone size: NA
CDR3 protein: CSVPGQMNTEAFF

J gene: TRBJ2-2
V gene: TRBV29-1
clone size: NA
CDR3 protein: CSVEPVDRNTGELFF

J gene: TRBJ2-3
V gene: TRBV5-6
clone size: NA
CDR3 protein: CASSSRPDTQYF

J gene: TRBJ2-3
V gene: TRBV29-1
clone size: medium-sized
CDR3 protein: CSVAPGSLTDTQYF

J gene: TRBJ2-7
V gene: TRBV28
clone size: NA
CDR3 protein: CASSLPRGSGKYEQYF

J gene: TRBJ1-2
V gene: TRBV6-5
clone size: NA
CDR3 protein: CASSYLANLGYTF

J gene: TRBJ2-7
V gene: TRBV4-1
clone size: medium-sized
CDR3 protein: CASSQEPSRESYEQYF

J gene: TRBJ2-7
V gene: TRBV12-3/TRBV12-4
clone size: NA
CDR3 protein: CASSLTLSSYEQYF

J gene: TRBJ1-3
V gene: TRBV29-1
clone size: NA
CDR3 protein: CSVDRSFATGNTIYF

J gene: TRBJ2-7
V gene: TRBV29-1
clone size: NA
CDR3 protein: CSVAGADNGPYEQYF

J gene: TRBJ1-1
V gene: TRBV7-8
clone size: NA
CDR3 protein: CASSSDRGGPMNTEAFF

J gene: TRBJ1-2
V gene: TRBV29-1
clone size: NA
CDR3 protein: CSVDRTVRGDGYTF

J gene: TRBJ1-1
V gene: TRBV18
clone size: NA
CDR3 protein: CASSLDAGYTEAFF

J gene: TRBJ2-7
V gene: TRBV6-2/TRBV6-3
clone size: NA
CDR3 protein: CASRGTFPYEQYF

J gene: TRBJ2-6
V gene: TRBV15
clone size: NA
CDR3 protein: CATRAGVVDLGANVLTF

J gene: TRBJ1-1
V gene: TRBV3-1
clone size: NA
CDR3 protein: CASSQEGYTEAFF

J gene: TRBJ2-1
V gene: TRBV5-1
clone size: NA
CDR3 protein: CASSLVGGEFDEQFF

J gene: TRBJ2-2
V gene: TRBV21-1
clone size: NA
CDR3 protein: CAREWTKTGELFF

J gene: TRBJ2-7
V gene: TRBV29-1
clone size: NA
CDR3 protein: CSVEDWDRGLYEQYF

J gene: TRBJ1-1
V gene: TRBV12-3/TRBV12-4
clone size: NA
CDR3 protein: CASSFAWGQDTEAFF

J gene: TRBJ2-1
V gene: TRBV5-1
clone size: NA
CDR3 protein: CASSPGLAVNSYNEQFF

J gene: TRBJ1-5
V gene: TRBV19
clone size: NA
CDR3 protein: CASSMWDSYQPQHF

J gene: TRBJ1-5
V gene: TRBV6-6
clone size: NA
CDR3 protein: CAIKDQGGNQPQHF

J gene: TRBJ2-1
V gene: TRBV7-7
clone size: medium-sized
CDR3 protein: CASSLGTAAPNEQFF

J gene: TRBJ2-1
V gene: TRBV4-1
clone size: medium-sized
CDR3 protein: CASSQTPPGGSGNEQFF

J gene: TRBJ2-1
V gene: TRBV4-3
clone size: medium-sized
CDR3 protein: CASSQDPASWGNEQFF

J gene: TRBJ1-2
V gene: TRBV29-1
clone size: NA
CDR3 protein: CSLAPNYGYTF

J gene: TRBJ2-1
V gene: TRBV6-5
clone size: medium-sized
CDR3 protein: CASSYHALSSGRAASSYNEQFF

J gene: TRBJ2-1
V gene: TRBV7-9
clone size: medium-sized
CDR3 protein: CASSLRHGSYNEQFF

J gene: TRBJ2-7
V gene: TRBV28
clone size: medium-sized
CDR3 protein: CASSFSGEDYEQYF

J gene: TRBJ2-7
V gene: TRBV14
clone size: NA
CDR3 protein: CASSPGAYEQYF

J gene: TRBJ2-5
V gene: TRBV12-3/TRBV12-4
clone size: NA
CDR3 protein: CASTHWKARETQYF

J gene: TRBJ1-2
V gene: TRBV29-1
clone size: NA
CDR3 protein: CSVSRTGQNYGYTF

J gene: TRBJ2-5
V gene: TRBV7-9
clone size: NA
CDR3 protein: CASSRGSETQYF

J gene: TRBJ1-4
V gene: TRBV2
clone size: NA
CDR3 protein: CASSFREPLNEKLFF